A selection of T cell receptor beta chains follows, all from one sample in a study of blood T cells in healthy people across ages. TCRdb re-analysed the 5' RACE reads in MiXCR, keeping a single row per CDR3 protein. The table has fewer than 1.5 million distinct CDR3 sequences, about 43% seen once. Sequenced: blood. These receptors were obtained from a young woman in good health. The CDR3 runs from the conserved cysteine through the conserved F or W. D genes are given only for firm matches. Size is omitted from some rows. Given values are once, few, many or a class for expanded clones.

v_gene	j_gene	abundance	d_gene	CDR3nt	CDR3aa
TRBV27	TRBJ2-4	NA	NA	TGTGCCAGCAGTTTATCGGCCCAGGGACCCTACGGGCAGTACTTC	CASSLSAQGPYGQYF
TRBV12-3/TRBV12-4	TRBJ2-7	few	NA	TGTGCCAGCAGTTTGGGATCGCATTCCTACGAGCAGTACTTC	CASSLGSHSYEQYF
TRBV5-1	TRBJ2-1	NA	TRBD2	TGCGCCAGCAGCTTTCGGCAGCAAAAATCTAGCGGGAGGATTGATGAGCAGTTCTTC	CASSFRQQKSSGRIDEQFF
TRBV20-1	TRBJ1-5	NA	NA	TGCAGTGCCTCGGGTATCCAGCCCCAGCATTTT	CSASGIQPQHF
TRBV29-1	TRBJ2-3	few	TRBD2	TGCAGCGTTGAGGTACTAGCGGGAGGGCCTCCAGATACGCAGTATTTT	CSVEVLAGGPPDTQYF
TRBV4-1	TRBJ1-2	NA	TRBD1	TGCGCCAGCAGCCAAGATCAGGGGGTCTATGGCTACACCTTC	CASSQDQGVYGYTF
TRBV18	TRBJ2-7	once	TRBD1	TGTGCCAGCTCACCTCGGGACAGGTCCCACGAGCAGTACTTC	CASSPRDRSHEQYF
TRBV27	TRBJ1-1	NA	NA	TGTGCCAGCAGTTTAGCACAGTTGAACACTGAAGCTTTCTTT	CASSLAQLNTEAFF
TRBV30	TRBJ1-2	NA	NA	TGTGCCTGGAGTGCCAAGACTGCCGGATCTAACTATGGCTACACCTTC	CAWSAKTAGSNYGYTF
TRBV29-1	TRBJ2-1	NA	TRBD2	TGCAGCGTTGTTAGGGTACCAGCGGGAGTTAACAGAAATGAGCAGTTCTTC	CSVVRVPAGVNRNEQFF
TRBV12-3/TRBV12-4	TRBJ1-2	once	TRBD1	TGTGCCAGCAGTTTAAGCAGGGGGTGGTATGGCTACACCTTC	CASSLSRGWYGYTF
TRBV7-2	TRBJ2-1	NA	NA	TGTGCCAGCAGCCGTTTAGGGCGTTTGGATGAGCAGTTCTTC	CASSRLGRLDEQFF
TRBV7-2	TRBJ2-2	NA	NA	TGTACCAGCAGCCCCGGGGAAGTCGGGGAGCTGTTTTTT	CTSSPGEVGELFF
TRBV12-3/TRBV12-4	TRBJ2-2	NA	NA	TGTGCCAGCAGTTTAGAGGGTCGGAAGAACACCGGGGAGCTGTTTTTT	CASSLEGRKNTGELFF
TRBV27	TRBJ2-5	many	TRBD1	TGTGCCAGCAGTGTACAGGGGCTACAAGAGACCCAGTACTTC	CASSVQGLQETQYF
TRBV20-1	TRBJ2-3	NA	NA	TGCAGTGCTAGGCCCCGGCTAGAAGATACGCAGTATTTT	CSARPRLEDTQYF
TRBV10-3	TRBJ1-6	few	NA	TGTGCCAGTTATTTAGGGACGGGTAATTCACCCCTCCACTTT	CASYLGTGNSPLHF
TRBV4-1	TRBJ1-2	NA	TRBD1	TGCACCAGCAGCCAATACTCCGGGACAGACATCTATGGCTACACCTTC	CTSSQYSGTDIYGYTF
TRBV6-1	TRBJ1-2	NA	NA	TGTGCCAGCAGTGACCACCAACACACATCTAACTATGGCTACACCTTC	CASSDHQHTSNYGYTF
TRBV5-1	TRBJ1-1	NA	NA	TGCGCCAGCAGCCCATTAATATGGAAAGGTGTGAACACTGAAGCTTTCTTT	CASSPLIWKGVNTEAFF
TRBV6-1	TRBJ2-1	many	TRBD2	TGTGCCAGCAGTGACCCGACTAGCGGGAGCCACAATGAGCAGTTCTTC	CASSDPTSGSHNEQFF
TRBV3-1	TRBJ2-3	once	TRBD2	TGTGCCAGCAGCCAAGAATTGGAGCGGGGGAAAGAAGATACGCAGTATTTT	CASSQELERGKEDTQYF
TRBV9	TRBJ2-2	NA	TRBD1	TGTGCCAGCAGCGTAGCTACACCGGGACAGAGGAACACCGGGGAGCTGTTTTTT	CASSVATPGQRNTGELFF
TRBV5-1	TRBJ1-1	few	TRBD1	TGCGCCAGCAGCAGGGGACAGGGTAAGAACACTGAAGCTTTCTTT	CASSRGQGKNTEAFF
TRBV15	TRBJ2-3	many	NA	TGTGCCACCAGCAGAGTTCGGCCAGGAACAGATACGCAGTATTTT	CATSRVRPGTDTQYF
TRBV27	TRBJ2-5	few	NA	TGTGCCAGCAGTTCCAAATCTCAAGAGACCCAGTACTTC	CASSSKSQETQYF